This T cell receptor beta chain appears in the sequencing data of a study of shared clonotypes between healthy human individuals. Trimming cost V 5 bases and J 0 bases; bases outside gene matches: 3. Germline CDR1 reads SGHTA; CDR2 reads FQGTGA. CDR3 length: 15 amino acids. Splitting of each subset's genomic DNA was done evenly across several immunoSEQ plates. For sorted subsets, approximately 180 ng DNA per replicate equaled about 31,000 T cell genomes. Only in-frame clones appear in the TCRdb table, and some are missing; sequencing was by immunoSEQ multiplex PCR. The table shows 2,500,000 or so clones, with around 94% occurring only once.

The sequenced sample was naive CD4+ T cells sorted from blood. This sample's subset: CD45RA+ positively selected. The origin of this receptor is a man between 18 and 29 years old in good health. The chain links TRBV7-3 to TRBJ2-3; 9 nucleotides match TRBD1. CDR3 in amino acids: CASSPQGASTDTQYF. Here the CDR3 DNA reads TGTGCCAGCAGCCCACAGGGGGCGAGCACAGATACGCAGTATTTT.